This TCR beta chain was documented in a study of cytomegalovirus exposure and HLA in healthy donors. Study-level background: Among 150 million to 200 million T cells, an earlier analysis found around 100 million unique TCR beta sequences. Genetic ancestry analysis placed about 76% of the roughly 400 donors that were genotyped in the Caucasian-associated cluster. Study-wide results and caveats: It was in a later analysis that TCR association rates were seen to vary by HLA locus, highest for DRB1 and lowest for HLA-C. Later findings reportedly placed an Asian-associated ancestry cluster below the roughly 660-donor mean for N-insertions.

13 Jbeta primers and 60 Vbeta primers were used for the PCR. Sequenced by immunoSEQ multiplex PCR; TCRdb stores in-frame clones only, minus some. The sample records about 170,000 clones, 65% to 85% being singletons. Turning to this clone: Its antigen is undetermined. Other DNA sequences in the sample encode the same CDR3.

This CDR3 comprises 15 residues. Trimming cost V 2 bases and J 1 base; bases outside gene matches: 3. Germline CDR1 and CDR2: MNHEY and SVGAGI. Sequencing was done on a sample of PBMCs. V is TRBV6-5 and J is TRBJ2-7, with TRBD1 identical over 9 bases. The receptor was isolated from a man in his forties in good health and CMV-seropositive. The CDR3: CASSYGGTGSYEQYF. The CDR3 bases are TGTGCCAGCAGTTACGGCGGGACAGGGTCCTACGAGCAGTACTTC.